This T cell receptor (beta chain) is from a study of vaccination and CD4 T cells after COVID-19. Across the study: The study enrolled six male and four female convalescents, two of whom were Hispanic.

Treatment of the sample: roughly 10-day PBMC culture with coronavirus spike peptide pools or control peptides (ViraFEST assay). Researchers collected the unexposed donor's CD4+ T cells before the COVID-19 pandemic (2011-2018). Following expansion of antigen-specific T cells with peptide pools, ViraFEST then sequenced TCRs. An Oncomine TCR Beta short-read assay was used to sequence the DNA from cultured CD4+ T cells. Researchers extracted genomic DNA from CD4+ T cells that had been cultured. TCRdb reprocessed the PCR reads with MiXCR, giving one entry per CDR3 protein. In the table there are under 5,500 distinct CDR3 sequences, approximately 42% of which are singletons. The CDR3 covers 15 residues. Trimming took off 4 bases at V and 2 bases at J, with 15 bases between the two ends. The germline CDR1 and CDR2 sequences are LNHNV and YYDKDF (reference sequence). This clonotype was observed a handful of times. Its antigen is unknown.

The sequencing input was CD4+ T cells from blood, cultured in vitro. The TCR was taken from a human donor in good health. V usage is TRBV15 and J usage is TRBJ2-7, with TRBD2 as a possible D gene (5 bases). The CDR3 here is CATSIPSRAPYEQYF. CDR3 DNA sequence: TGTGCCACCAGCATCCCCTCGAGGGCCCCCTACGAGCAGTACTTC.